This T cell receptor (beta chain) emerged from a study of CD8+ T cells in alopecia areata. About the study: Treated patients received oral tofacitinib, 5 to 10 mg twice daily. A 6-month period off drug followed tofacitinib, which lasted 6 to 18 months.

This CDR3 comprises 16 residues. V was pared by 3 bases and J by 2 bases, with 11 bases between. Extraction of RNA preceded its reverse transcription into cDNA, which served as the sequencing template. TCRdb's copy holds only in-frame clones and misses some; the assay was immunoSEQ multiplex PCR. Among a few hundred thousand clones listed, roughly two thirds were seen once. As regards this clone: Its cognate antigen is unknown.

Broader study findings: An increase in clonality over normal scalp was evident in lesional scalp, especially alopecia totalis/universalis.

This clonotype was obtained from a human donor with alopecia areata. The chain is built from TRBV23-1 and TRBJ2-6, with D perhaps matching TRBD1 (6 bases). TRBV23-1 is treated as an ORF (open reading frame) with a function not yet certain. The specimen was CD4+ T cells sorted from blood, collected at week 0. CDR3 in DNA: TGCGCCAGCAGTCATGGCAGGGGCCCTGGGGCCAACGTCCTGACTTTC. This gives the protein CASSHGRGPGANVLTF.